This T cell receptor (beta chain) was found in a study of CD8+CD57+ T cells in acquired aplastic anemia. The template for TCR beta VDJ and CDR3 sequence profiling was genomic DNA. TCRdb used MiXCR to reprocess the reads, holding one entry per CDR3 protein. The sample consists of fewer than 250,000 distinct CDR3 sequences, around half of them appearing once. CDR3 length equals 15 residues. The J segment lost 2 bases and the V segment lost 6 bases, leaving 5 bases of the junction unmatched. The V gene's germline CDR1 is SGDLS and CDR2 YYNGEE. An expansion of CD8+CD57+ cells by flow cytometry had been shown in patients chosen for sequencing.

The source is a human donor with aplastic anemia. Sequenced: sorted CD4+, CD8+, or CD8+CD57+ T cells (not recorded which) from PBMCs. The gene calls are TRBV9 and TRBJ2-3; TRBD2 agrees at 11 bases. The CDR3 is CASNLAGGYTDTQYF. DNA of the CDR3: TGTGCCAGCAATCTAGCGGGGGGATACACAGATACGCAGTATTTT. The full variable domain, rest sourced from reference TRBV9 and TRBJ2-3, is DSGVTQTPKHLITATGQRVTLRCSPRSGDLSVYWYQQSLDQGLQFLIQYYNGEERAKGNILERFSAQQFPDLHSELNLSSLELGDSALYFCASNLAGGYTDTQYFGPGTRLTVL.